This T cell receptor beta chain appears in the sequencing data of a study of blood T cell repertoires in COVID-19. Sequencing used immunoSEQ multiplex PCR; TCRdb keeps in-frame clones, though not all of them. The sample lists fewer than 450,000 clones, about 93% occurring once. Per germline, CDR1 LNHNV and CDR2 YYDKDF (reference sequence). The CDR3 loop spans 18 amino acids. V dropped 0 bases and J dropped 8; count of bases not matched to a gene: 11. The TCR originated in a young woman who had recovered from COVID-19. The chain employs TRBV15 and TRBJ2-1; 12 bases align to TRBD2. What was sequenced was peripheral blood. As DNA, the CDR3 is TGTGCCACCAGCAGAGATCTAGCGGGAGGGTACCCGAGGGATGAGCAGTTCTTC. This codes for CATSRDLAGGYPRDEQFF.